This TCR beta chain stems from a study of blood T cell repertoires in COVID-19. Study summary: The analysed material was cDNA or gDNA that came from T cells, B-cell-depleted T cells, or PBMCs.

This clone was counted a single time. The table came from immunoSEQ multiplex PCR; TCRdb's copy has only in-frame clones and leaves some out. The sample comprises about 300,000 clones, 70% to 90% of which are singletons, and roughly 6.5% rests with the top ten. Trimming removed 1 base from V and 4 bases from J; junction bases left unmatched: 9. Germline lookup yields CDR1 SEHNR and CDR2 FQNEAQ (reference sequence). The CDR3 sequence is 16 residues long. The clonotype was recovered from a man aged 18 to 35 who had recovered from COVID-19. The genes are TRBV7-9 and TRBJ1-2; 7 bases match TRBD1. Material: peripheral blood. CDR3 sequence: CASSLGGGRDIYGYTF. The CDR3 DNA sequence: TGTGCCAGCAGCTTAGGAGGGGGCCGGGACATCTATGGCTACACCTTC.